One T cell receptor (beta chain) is described in this entry. Its antigen is undetermined. The sample belongs to a study of STAT5B mutations in CD4+ large granular lymphocyte leukemia. Data came from immunoSEQ multiplex PCR; TCRdb stores just in-frame clones and leaves some out. The data hold approximately 36,000 clones, with 70% to 80% observed a single time. Study outcomes and limitations: Data were not HLA-matched across samples.

In germline, CDR1 is SGHTA, CDR2 FQGNSA. The CDR3 is 12 amino acids. V dropped 5 bases and J dropped 16; count of bases not matched to a gene: 8. The sample consisted of CD4+ T cells from blood buffy coats. The TCR comes from a human donor in good health. The chain carries TRBV7-2 and TRBJ2-1, with 10 bases identical to TRBD2. The CDR3 loop is CASSISGGRRFF. In DNA, the CDR3 is TGTGCCAGCAGCATTAGCGGGGGGCGCCGATTCTTC.